This T cell receptor (beta chain) was recorded in a study of blood T cell repertoires in COVID-19. Study overall: Specimens from acute and convalescent COVID-19 originated in the United States, Italy and Spain. T cells, B-cell-depleted T cells, or PBMCs supplied cDNA or gDNA.

The CDR3 runs 15 residues. V lost 2 bases and J lost 0, with 7 bases in between. Per the germline V gene, CDR1 is MNHNY and CDR2 is SVGAGI (reference sequence). Sequencing used immunoSEQ multiplex PCR; TCRdb keeps in-frame clones, though not all of them. The data hold under 45,000 clones, with around 78% observed a single time. This clonotype was sampled from a man aged 55 to 70 with acute or convalescent COVID-19. Material for sequencing was peripheral blood. The chain couples TRBV6-6 to TRBJ2-2; D is undetermined. CDR3 bases: TGTGCCAGCAGTTACGTCTCTCCGAACACCGGGGAGCTGTTTTTT. It translates to CASSYVSPNTGELFF.